Detailed here is one TCR beta chain. These data are taken from a study of control samples from healthy donors and cancer patients. CDR3 size: 14 residues. Germline CDR1 and CDR2: MNHEY and SVGEGT. The V segment lost 5 bases and the J segment 2 bases; nucleotides outside the gene matches: 5. The data were produced by immunoSEQ multiplex PCR, yet TCRdb's version contains in-frame clones alone and is incomplete. Seen here are 55,000 to 90,000 clones, approximately 84% observed once, and the top ten hold under 30%. J is TRBJ2-5 and V is TRBV6-2 or TRBV6-3, with 7 bases matching TRBD2. Sequences were obtained from blood. This receptor was obtained from a man aged 45-65 years in good health. Here the CDR3 DNA reads TGTGCCAGCAGTACCGGGGACTATCAAGAGACCCAGTACTTC. Protein sequence: CASSTGDYQETQYF.